This TCR beta chain was retrieved from a study of blood T cell repertoires in COVID-19. Study at large: Italy, Spain and the United States were the sources of the convalescent and acute COVID-19 samples. The cDNA or gDNA used as material had been derived from T cells, B-cell-depleted T cells, or PBMCs.

TCRdb keeps only in-frame clones here, not all; method: immunoSEQ multiplex PCR. The sample contains 330,000 or so clones, 87% of which appear only once. CDR3 length: 19 residues. Germline values: CDR1 LGHNA, CDR2 YNFKEQ. Unmatched junction bases numbered 14, after V lost 0 bases and J lost 2 bases. The chain carries TRBV4-2 and TRBJ2-7, with 9 nucleotides matching TRBD2. Sequencing was done on a sample of peripheral blood. The sequence was collected from a man aged 30-40 years with COVID-19, enrolled during active disease. The CDR3 loop is CASSQEEGQLLAGTYEQYF. CDR3 DNA: TGTGCCAGCAGCCAAGAGGAGGGTCAGCTTCTAGCGGGGACCTACGAGCAGTACTTC.